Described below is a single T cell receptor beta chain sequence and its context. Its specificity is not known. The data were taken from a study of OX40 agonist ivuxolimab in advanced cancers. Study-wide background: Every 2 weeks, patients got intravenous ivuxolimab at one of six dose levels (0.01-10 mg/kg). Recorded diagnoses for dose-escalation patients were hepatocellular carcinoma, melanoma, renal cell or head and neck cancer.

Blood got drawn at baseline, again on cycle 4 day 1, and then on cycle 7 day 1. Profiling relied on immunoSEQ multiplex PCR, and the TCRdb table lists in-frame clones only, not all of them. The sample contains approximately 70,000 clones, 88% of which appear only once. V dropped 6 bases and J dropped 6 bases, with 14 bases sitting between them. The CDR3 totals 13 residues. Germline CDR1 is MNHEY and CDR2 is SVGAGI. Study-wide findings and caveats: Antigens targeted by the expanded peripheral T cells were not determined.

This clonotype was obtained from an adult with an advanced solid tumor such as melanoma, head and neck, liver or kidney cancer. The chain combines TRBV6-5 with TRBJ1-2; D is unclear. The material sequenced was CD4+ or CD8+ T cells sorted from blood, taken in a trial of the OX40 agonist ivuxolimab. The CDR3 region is CASRTRRGDGYTF. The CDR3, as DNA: TGTGCCAGCAGGACGAGGAGAGGTGATGGCTACACCTTC.